These T cell receptor beta chains were read from a single sample in a study of neurological immune-mediated disorders. Using its own MiXCR run on the 5' RACE reads, TCRdb lists one record per CDR3 protein. The sample carries tens of thousands of distinct CDR3 sequences, about 15% recorded once. Sequencing was carried out using PBMCs. Receptors originate from a woman between 40 and 55 years old in good health. Each CDR3 is given with its conserved first and last residue. D genes are given only for firm matches. Part of the rows lack a size; the others show once, few, many or a class for expanded clones.

CDR3nt: TGCGCCAGCAGCTTGGACTTAAATGGGGGGGGGGCCAGAGGGCAGTATTTT
CDR3aa: CASSLDLNGGGARGQYF
j_gene: TRBJ2-3
abundance: many
v_gene: TRBV5-1
d_gene: .

CDR3nt: TGTGCCAGCAGGACCGGGACTAGCGGGGGGAGCTCCTACAATGAGCAGTTCTTC
CDR3aa: CASRTGTSGGSSYNEQFF
j_gene: TRBJ2-1
abundance: many
v_gene: TRBV5-5
d_gene: TRBD2

CDR3nt: TGCGCCAGCAGTTCTGGGGGAGCCCGCACAGATACGCAGTATTTT
CDR3aa: CASSSGGARTDTQYF
j_gene: TRBJ2-3
abundance: many
v_gene: TRBV5-1
d_gene: .

CDR3nt: TGCGCCAGCAGCCAACCAGGGGGGCTCACAGATACGCAGTATTTT
CDR3aa: CASSQPGGLTDTQYF
j_gene: TRBJ2-3
abundance: many
v_gene: TRBV4-1
d_gene: .

CDR3nt: TGTGCCAGCAGCTTTTCTCGGGGGCAGGGTAACAGGGACTACGAGCAGTACTTC
CDR3aa: CASSFSRGQGNRDYEQYF
j_gene: TRBJ2-7
abundance: many
v_gene: TRBV7-9
d_gene: .

CDR3nt: TGTGCCAGCAGCCGAGAACAGGGACAAGGCACTGAAGCTTTCTTT
CDR3aa: CASSREQGQGTEAFF
j_gene: TRBJ1-1
abundance: many
v_gene: TRBV6-6
d_gene: .

CDR3nt: TGCGCCAGCAGCTCCGGACAGGGGACTAGCGGAGGGACGCAGTATTTT
CDR3aa: CASSSGQGTSGGTQYF
j_gene: TRBJ2-3
abundance: many
v_gene: TRBV5-1
d_gene: TRBD2

CDR3nt: TGCGCCAGCACGCTCGTGACCACCAGCCCTGAAGCTTTCTTT
CDR3aa: CASTLVTTSPEAFF
j_gene: TRBJ1-1
abundance: many
v_gene: TRBV4-3
d_gene: .

CDR3nt: TGTGCCAGCAGCACGGACAGGGGGGGTGGCTACACCTTC
CDR3aa: CASSTDRGGGYTF
j_gene: TRBJ1-2
abundance: many
v_gene: TRBV27
d_gene: TRBD1

CDR3nt: TGCGCCAGCAGCCAAGACGGGGGACTAGCGGGGGGATCATACCAAGAGACCCAGTACTTC
CDR3aa: CASSQDGGLAGGSYQETQYF
j_gene: TRBJ2-5
abundance: many
v_gene: TRBV4-1
d_gene: TRBD2

CDR3nt: TGTGCCAGTAGCGTCTCAGCGGAGGTCAATCAGCCCCAGCATTTT
CDR3aa: CASSVSAEVNQPQHF
j_gene: TRBJ1-5
abundance: many
v_gene: TRBV19
d_gene: .

CDR3nt: TGTGCCAGCAGTGTTGAAAAAACAGGGGAAGAGACCCAGTACTTC
CDR3aa: CASSVEKTGEETQYF
j_gene: TRBJ2-5
abundance: many
v_gene: TRBV25-1
d_gene: TRBD1

CDR3nt: TGTGCCAGCGGTGTGACTGGGAGCGAGGAGACCCAGTACTTC
CDR3aa: CASGVTGSEETQYF
j_gene: TRBJ2-5
abundance: many
v_gene: TRBV12-3/TRBV12-4
d_gene: .

CDR3nt: TGTGCCAGCAGCCCCCGAGCGGGGGTAGACAATGAGCAGTTCTTC
CDR3aa: CASSPRAGVDNEQFF
j_gene: TRBJ2-1
abundance: many
v_gene: TRBV2
d_gene: TRBD2

CDR3nt: TGCGCCAGCAGCCAAGACCAGAGAGACTACGAGCAGTACTTC
CDR3aa: CASSQDQRDYEQYF
j_gene: TRBJ2-7
abundance: many
v_gene: TRBV4-3
d_gene: .

CDR3nt: TGTGCCAGCAGACCGGACAGGTTGGGGCATCAGCCCCAGCATTTT
CDR3aa: CASRPDRLGHQPQHF
j_gene: TRBJ1-5
abundance: many
v_gene: TRBV7-8
d_gene: TRBD1

CDR3nt: TGCGCCAGCAGACGGGTGAATTCACCCCTCCACTTT
CDR3aa: CASRRVNSPLHF
j_gene: TRBJ1-6
abundance: many
v_gene: TRBV5-1
d_gene: .

CDR3nt: TGTGCCAGCCGTCCATCTTTTGGGGATAGCAGGGGTAGGACAGATACGCAGTATTTT
CDR3aa: CASRPSFGDSRGRTDTQYF
j_gene: TRBJ2-3
abundance: once
v_gene: TRBV6-5
d_gene: .

CDR3nt: TGTGCCATCAGTGTAGGAGGTGAGCAGTTCTTC
CDR3aa: CAISVGGEQFF
j_gene: TRBJ2-1
abundance: few
v_gene: TRBV10-3
d_gene: .

CDR3nt: TGCAGTGCGCCGGACAGGGGGTATTTAGAGACCCAGTACTTC
CDR3aa: CSAPDRGYLETQYF
j_gene: TRBJ2-5
abundance: .
v_gene: TRBV20-1
d_gene: TRBD1

CDR3nt: TGTGCCAGCAGCTTCGGACAGGGCGGACCAGATACGCAGTATTTT
CDR3aa: CASSFGQGGPDTQYF
j_gene: TRBJ2-3
abundance: many
v_gene: TRBV11-3
d_gene: TRBD1

CDR3nt: TGCGCCAGCAGCTTGGGGCTAGGACGGGAGCGGGCGAACACCGGGGAGCTGTTTTTT
CDR3aa: CASSLGLGRERANTGELFF
j_gene: TRBJ2-2
abundance: .
v_gene: TRBV5-1
d_gene: .

CDR3nt: TGTGCCAGTAGCGTTTCCCGGTACTATGGCTACACCTTC
CDR3aa: CASSVSRYYGYTF
j_gene: TRBJ1-2
abundance: few
v_gene: TRBV19
d_gene: .

CDR3nt: TGTGCCACACAGAGTGACAGGGCAAGCTATGGCTACACCTTC
CDR3aa: CATQSDRASYGYTF
j_gene: TRBJ1-2
abundance: many
v_gene: TRBV15
d_gene: TRBD1

CDR3nt: TGTGCCTGGAGCGACGGACAGGGGGCGAACTATGGCTACACCTTC
CDR3aa: CAWSDGQGANYGYTF
j_gene: TRBJ1-2
abundance: many
v_gene: TRBV30
d_gene: TRBD1

CDR3nt: TGTGCCAGCAGCTTGGGACAGGGGGACAATCAGCCCCAGCATTTT
CDR3aa: CASSLGQGDNQPQHF
j_gene: TRBJ1-5
abundance: many
v_gene: TRBV5-6
d_gene: TRBD1

CDR3nt: TGTGCCAGCACCGCCCGGCCGGTATGGGGACAGATTGCGTCGGGCTACACCTTC
CDR3aa: CASTARPVWGQIASGYTF
j_gene: TRBJ1-2
abundance: .
v_gene: TRBV6-4
d_gene: TRBD1

CDR3nt: TGTGCCAGCTCAGACGGGGCAATGAACACTGAAGCTTTCTTT
CDR3aa: CASSDGAMNTEAFF
j_gene: TRBJ1-1
abundance: many
v_gene: TRBV6-2/TRBV6-3
d_gene: .

CDR3nt: TGTGCCAGCAGTTCACCCCCGCGGGACGGCACAGATACGCAGTATTTT
CDR3aa: CASSSPPRDGTDTQYF
j_gene: TRBJ2-3
abundance: many
v_gene: TRBV6-2/TRBV6-3
d_gene: .

CDR3nt: TGTGCCAGCAGTCGGGGCCGTGAAGCTTTCTTT
CDR3aa: CASSRGREAFF
j_gene: TRBJ1-1
abundance: many
v_gene: TRBV6-5
d_gene: .

CDR3nt: TGCGCCAGCAGCCAAGAAGAGGGAGAGACCCAGTACTTC
CDR3aa: CASSQEEGETQYF
j_gene: TRBJ2-5
abundance: many
v_gene: TRBV4-3
d_gene: .

CDR3nt: TGTGCCACCAGTGATTCTCAAGGGACCGAGAAAGAGACCCAGTACTTC
CDR3aa: CATSDSQGTEKETQYF
j_gene: TRBJ2-5
abundance: .
v_gene: TRBV24-1
d_gene: .

CDR3nt: TGTGCTAGCAGCTTGGTCGGGTATGCTGAAGCTATCTTT
CDR3aa: CASSLVGYAEAIF
j_gene: TRBJ1-1
abundance: once
v_gene: TRBV5-5
d_gene: .

CDR3nt: TGCAGTGCCCCGGGACCCGACAATGAGCAGTTCTTC
CDR3aa: CSAPGPDNEQFF
j_gene: TRBJ2-1
abundance: many
v_gene: TRBV20-1
d_gene: .

CDR3nt: TGCGCCAGCAGCCAAGATGCAGGGGAGCAGTTCTTC
CDR3aa: CASSQDAGEQFF
j_gene: TRBJ2-1
abundance: many
v_gene: TRBV4-1
d_gene: .

CDR3nt: TGTGCCAGCAGCCAAGGGACACCGAGGGACGAAAAACTGTTTTTT
CDR3aa: CASSQGTPRDEKLFF
j_gene: TRBJ1-4
abundance: many
v_gene: TRBV4-2
d_gene: .

CDR3nt: TGTGCCAGCACCACGGTCAGGGGTGGCGGGGAGCTGTTTTTT
CDR3aa: CASTTVRGGGELFF
j_gene: TRBJ2-2
abundance: many
v_gene: TRBV12-3/TRBV12-4
d_gene: .

CDR3nt: TGCGCCAGCAGCTTGGGACTAGCGGGCCTCCAAGAGACCCAGTACTTC
CDR3aa: CASSLGLAGLQETQYF
j_gene: TRBJ2-5
abundance: many
v_gene: TRBV5-1
d_gene: TRBD2

CDR3nt: TGCGCCTCCACAGCGGGGGCCAGCACAGATACGCAGTATTTT
CDR3aa: CASTAGASTDTQYF
j_gene: TRBJ2-3
abundance: .
v_gene: TRBV5-1
d_gene: TRBD2

CDR3nt: TGTGCCAGCAGACATCGGGGTAGCAATCAGCCCCAGCATTTT
CDR3aa: CASRHRGSNQPQHF
j_gene: TRBJ1-5
abundance: many
v_gene: TRBV2
d_gene: .

CDR3nt: TGTGCCATCAGTCGGGACAGTGTAGACCAGCCCCAGCATTTT
CDR3aa: CAISRDSVDQPQHF
j_gene: TRBJ1-5
abundance: .
v_gene: TRBV10-3
d_gene: TRBD1

CDR3nt: TGTTCCAGCAGCTTGAATGGCGGCCAGGGGGAGACCCAGTACTTC
CDR3aa: CSSSLNGGQGETQYF
j_gene: TRBJ2-5
abundance: once
v_gene: TRBV5-1
d_gene: .

CDR3nt: TGTGCCAGCTCCTCGTTGGGCGGGTATAATTCACCCCTCCACTTT
CDR3aa: CASSSLGGYNSPLHF
j_gene: TRBJ1-6
abundance: many
v_gene: TRBV28
d_gene: .

CDR3nt: TGTGCCAGCAGCTTAGGGAGGGAACTCACAGATACGCAGTATTTT
CDR3aa: CASSLGRELTDTQYF
j_gene: TRBJ2-3
abundance: few
v_gene: TRBV7-3
d_gene: TRBD2

CDR3nt: TGTGCCAGCAGCCAAGGGTCGGGGGATGGCAATCAGCCCCAGCATTTT
CDR3aa: CASSQGSGDGNQPQHF
j_gene: TRBJ1-5
abundance: .
v_gene: TRBV3-1
d_gene: .

CDR3nt: TGTGCCATCAGTGTTACCCGGGGCGAAGGCTATGGCTACACCTTC
CDR3aa: CAISVTRGEGYGYTF
j_gene: TRBJ1-2
abundance: many
v_gene: TRBV10-3
d_gene: .

CDR3nt: TGCAGTGCCCCCGACTCCGGGACAGGGGGGGAGACCCAGTACTTC
CDR3aa: CSAPDSGTGGETQYF
j_gene: TRBJ2-5
abundance: many
v_gene: TRBV20-1
d_gene: TRBD1